This T cell receptor (beta chain) stems from a study of STAT5B mutations in CD4+ large granular lymphocyte leukemia. The length of the CDR3 is 14 residues. The J segment lost 6 bases and the V segment lost 7 bases, leaving 8 bases of the junction unmatched. Germline V gene data show CDR1 as LNHDA and CDR2 as SQIVND (reference sequence). Profiled with immunoSEQ multiplex PCR; TCRdb holds only in-frame clones, not every one. Of about 19,000 clones listed, less than 85% are singletons. The clonotype comes from a human donor in good health. Sequences were obtained from CD4+ T cells from blood buffy coats. The chain uses TRBV19 and TRBJ2-1, with 8 bases aligning to TRBD2. The CDR3 sequence is CASKGREGSNEQFF. The CDR3 nucleotides are TGTGCCAGTAAGGGCCGGGAGGGATCCAATGAGCAGTTCTTC.